Reported below is one TCR beta chain. The antigen is undetermined. These data come from a study of shared clonotypes between healthy human individuals. Study observations and caveats: A small donor pool kept down the genetic and exposure-history diversity that was represented.

Assay: immunoSEQ multiplex PCR; the TCRdb copy retains only in-frame clones and omits some. The sample has under 1,900,000 clones, around 98.5% seen once. The TCR comes from a man aged 30 to 45 in good health. Sequencing was carried out using naive CD4+ T cells sorted from blood. As for subset: CD45RA+ positively selected.

The CDR3 here is CASSSTNTEAFF. As DNA, the CDR3 is TGTGCCAGCAGTTCCACGAACACTGAAGCTTTCTTT. The rearrangement joins TRBV2 to TRBJ1-1; D gene uncertain. V lost 5 bases to trimming and J lost 1 base, with 5 bases between them. The germline gives CDR1 SNHLY, CDR2 FYNNEI. The CDR3 consists of 12 residues.